These 9 T cell receptor beta chains were sequenced from one sample in a study of T cell responses to AZD1222 COVID-19 vaccine. Generated by immunoSEQ multiplex PCR, the TCRdb table keeps only in-frame clones and is missing some. The sample consists of under 85,000 clones, approximately 90% of them appearing once. The sequencing used peripheral blood, collected 28 days after the second AZD1222 dose. Receptor source: an adult who received the AZD1222 COVID-19 vaccine.

J is TRBJ1-4 and V is TRBV3-1 (or the pseudogene TRBV3-2); D gene unclear. The CDR3 extends over 15 amino acids. Trimming cost V 1 base and J 8 bases, with 14 bases left between them. Per the germline V gene, CDR1 is LGHDT and CDR2 is YNNKEL (reference sequence). The CDR3 is CASSQAESSVEKLFF. CDR3 DNA: TGTGCCAGCAGCCAAGCGGAAAGTTCAGTAGAAAAACTGTTTTTT.

This chain links TRBV29-1 with TRBJ1-4, with 7 bases identical to TRBD1. This CDR3 region has 14 residues. Germline CDR1 is SQVTM and CDR2 is ANQGSEA. V lost 4 bases to trimming and J lost 5 bases; unmatched junction nucleotides: 7. The CDR3 nucleotides read TGCAGCGTTGCCTCGACAGGGAACAATGAAAAACTGTTTTTT. Translated, it gives CSVASTGNNEKLFF.

The gene calls are TRBV6-5 and TRBJ1-1; 7 nucleotides agree with TRBD1. V was pared by 6 bases and J by 3 bases, with 4 bases of the junction left unmatched. The CDR3 is made up of 13 amino acids. Germline values: CDR1 MNHEY, CDR2 SVGAGI. The DNA for the CDR3 is TGTGCCAGCAGGAGGGGGCAAGACACTGAAGCTTTCTTT. Amino acids: CASRRGQDTEAFF.

The chain uses TRBV6-5 and TRBJ1-1, with a possible D match to TRBD1 (6 bases). The CDR3 sequence is 14 residues long. The ends were cut back, 6 bases at V and 4 bases at J, with 15 bases in the middle. The germline V gene has CDR1 MNHEY and CDR2 SVGAGI. Here the CDR3 reads CASRPPGVSTEAFF. The CDR3 nucleotides are TGTGCCAGCAGACCCCCAGGGGTCAGCACTGAAGCTTTCTTT.

The chain couples TRBV11-3 to TRBJ1-2; D remains ambiguous. CDR3 length: 12 amino acids. V was clipped by 3 bases and J by 8 bases, with 10 bases between them. Germline loops: CDR1 SGHNT, CDR2 YENEEA. This CDR3 is CASSFRVDGYTF. CDR3 nucleotides: TGTGCCAGCAGCTTCCGTGTGGACGGCTACACCTTC.

This clone appeared a single time. The gene calls are TRBV11-1 and TRBJ2-1; 10 nucleotides line up with TRBD2. The germline V gene has CDR1 SGHAT and CDR2 FQDESV (reference sequence). CDR3 length equals 14 residues. Losses at the gene ends were 10 bases for V and 9 bases for J; bases not matched to a gene: 12. The chain's CDR3 is CAILKREGDIEQFF. The CDR3 nucleotides read TGTGCCATCTTGAAGCGGGAGGGAGATATTGAGCAGTTCTTC.

The rearrangement links TRBV25-1 to TRBJ1-5; D is ambiguous. Germline V gene lookup returns CDR1 MGHDK and CDR2 SYGVNS. This CDR3 contains 14 residues. Deletions cut 0 bases from V and 6 bases from J, with 9 bases between. CDR3 nucleotides: TGTGCCAGCAGTGAATATATAGTTAGTCAGCCCCAGCATTTT. Residues: CASSEYIVSQPQHF.

The chain is built from TRBV6-2 or TRBV6-3 and TRBJ1-1, with D hard to call. V was trimmed by 3 bases and J by 0 bases, leaving 8 bases between them. Germline V CDR1 and CDR2: MNHEY, SVGEGT. The CDR3 loop spans 14 amino acids. The CDR3 region is CASSYSSLNTEAFF. CDR3 DNA: TGTGCCAGCAGTTATTCCTCTTTGAACACTGAAGCTTTCTTT.

This chain uses TRBV2 with TRBJ1-4; TRBD1 is a possible D gene (6 bases). The CDR3 runs to 15 residues. Germline CDR1 is SNHLY and CDR2 is FYNNEI. V was pared by 6 bases and J by 6 bases, with 17 bases between. The CDR3 here is CASRTGIGGDEKLFF. The CDR3 DNA reads TGTGCCAGCAGGACAGGAATAGGTGGTGATGAAAAACTGTTTTTT. The variable domain in full, completed from reference TRBV2 and TRBJ1-4, reads EPEVTQTPSHQVTQMGQEVILRCVPISNHLYFYWYRQILGQKVEFLVSFYNNEISEKSEIFDDQFSVERPDGSNFTLKIRSTKLEDSAMYFCASRTGIGGDEKLFFGSGTQLSVL.